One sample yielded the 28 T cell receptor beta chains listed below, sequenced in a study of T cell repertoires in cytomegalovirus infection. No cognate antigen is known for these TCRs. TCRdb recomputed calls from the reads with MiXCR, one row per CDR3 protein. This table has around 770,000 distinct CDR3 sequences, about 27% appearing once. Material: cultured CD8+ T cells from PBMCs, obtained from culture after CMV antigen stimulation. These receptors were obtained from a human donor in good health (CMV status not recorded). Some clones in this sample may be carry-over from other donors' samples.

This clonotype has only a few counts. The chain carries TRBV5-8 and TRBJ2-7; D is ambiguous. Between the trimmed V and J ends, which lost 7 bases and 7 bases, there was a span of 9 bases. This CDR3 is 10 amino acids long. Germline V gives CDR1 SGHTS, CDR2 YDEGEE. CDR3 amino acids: CASPLGEQYV. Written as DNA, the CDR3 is TGTGCCAGCCCCCTGGGAGAGCAGTACGTC.

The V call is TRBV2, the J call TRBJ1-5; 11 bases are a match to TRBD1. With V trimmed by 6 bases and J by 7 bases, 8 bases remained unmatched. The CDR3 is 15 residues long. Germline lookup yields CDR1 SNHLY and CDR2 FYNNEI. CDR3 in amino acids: CASRDGTGGFQPQHF. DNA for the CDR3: TGTGCCAGCAGAGACGGGACAGGGGGTTTCCAGCCCCAGCATTTT.

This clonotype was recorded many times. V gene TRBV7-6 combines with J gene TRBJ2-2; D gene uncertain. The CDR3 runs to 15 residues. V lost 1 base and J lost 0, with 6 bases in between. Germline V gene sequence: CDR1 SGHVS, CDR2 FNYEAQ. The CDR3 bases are TGTGCCAGCAGCTTAGGTGTTACGAACACCGGGGAGCTGTTTTTT. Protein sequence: CASSLGVTNTGELFF.

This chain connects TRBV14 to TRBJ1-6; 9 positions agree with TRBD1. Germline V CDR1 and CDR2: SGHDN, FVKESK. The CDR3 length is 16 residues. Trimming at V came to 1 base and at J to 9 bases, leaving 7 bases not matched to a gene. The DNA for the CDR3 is TGTGCCAGCAGCCAAGCCGGGACAGGGAGTTTTTCACCCCTCCACTTT. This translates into CASSQAGTGSFSPLHF.

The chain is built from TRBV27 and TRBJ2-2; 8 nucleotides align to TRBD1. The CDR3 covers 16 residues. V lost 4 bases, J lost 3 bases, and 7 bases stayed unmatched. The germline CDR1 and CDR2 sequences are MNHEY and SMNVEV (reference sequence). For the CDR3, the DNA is TGTGCCAGCAGTTCGGCAGGGGGCGCCTACACCGGGGAGCTGTTTTTT. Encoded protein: CASSSAGGAYTGELFF.

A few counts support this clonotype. The CDR3, as DNA: TGCGCCAGCAGCCAAGACGAAAGGGGGAAAGAGACTTTCTTT. Its translation: CASSQDERGKETFF. The chain is built from TRBV4-3 and TRBJ1-1; a weak D match, TRBD1 (6 bases). The germline V gene has CDR1 LGHNA and CDR2 YSLEER. With 0 bases removed from V and 12 bases from J, the gap between germline ends came to 17 bases. There are 14 residues in the CDR3.

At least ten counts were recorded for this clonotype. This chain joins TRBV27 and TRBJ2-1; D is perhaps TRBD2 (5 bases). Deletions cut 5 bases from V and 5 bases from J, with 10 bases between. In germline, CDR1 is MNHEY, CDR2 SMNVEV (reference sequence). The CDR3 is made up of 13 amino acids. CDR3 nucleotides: TGTGCCAGCAGTCTACTCGGGGACAATGAGCAGTTCTTC. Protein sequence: CASSLLGDNEQFF.

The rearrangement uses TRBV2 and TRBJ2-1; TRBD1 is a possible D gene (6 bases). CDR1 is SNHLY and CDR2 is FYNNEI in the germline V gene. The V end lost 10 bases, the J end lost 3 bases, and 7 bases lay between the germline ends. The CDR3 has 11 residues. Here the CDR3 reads CAKTGYNEQFF. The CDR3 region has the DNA TGTGCCAAGACAGGCTACAATGAGCAGTTCTTC.

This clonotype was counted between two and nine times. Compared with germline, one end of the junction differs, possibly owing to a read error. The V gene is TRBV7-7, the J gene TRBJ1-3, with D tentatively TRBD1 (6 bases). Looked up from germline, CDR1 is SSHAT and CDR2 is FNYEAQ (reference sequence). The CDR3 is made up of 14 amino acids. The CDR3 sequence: CASSPDRTGNTIYF. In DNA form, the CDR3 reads TGTGCTAGCAGCCCCGACAGGACTGGAAACACCATATATTTT. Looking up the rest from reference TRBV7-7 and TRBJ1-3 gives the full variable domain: GAGVSQSPRYKVTKRGQDVTLRCDPISSHATLYWYQQALGQGPEFLTYFNYEAQPDKSGLPSDRFSAERPEGSISTLTIQRTEQRDSAMYRCASSPDRTGNTIYFGEGSWLTVV.

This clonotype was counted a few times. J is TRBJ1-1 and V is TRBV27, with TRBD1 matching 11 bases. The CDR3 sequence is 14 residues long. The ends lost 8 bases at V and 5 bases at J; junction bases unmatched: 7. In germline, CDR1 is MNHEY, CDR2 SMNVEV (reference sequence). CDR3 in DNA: TGTGCCAGCTGCTTGGACAGGGGGCAAACTGAAGCTTTCTTT. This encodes CASCLDRGQTEAFF.

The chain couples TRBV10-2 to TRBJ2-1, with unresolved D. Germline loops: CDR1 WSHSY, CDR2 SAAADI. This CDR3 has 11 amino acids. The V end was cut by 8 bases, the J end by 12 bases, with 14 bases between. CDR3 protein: CASSENNGQFF. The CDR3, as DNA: TGCGCCAGCTCTGAAAACAACGGGCAGTTCTTC.

This chain's CDR3 is CATPNLSQNTEAFF. The CDR3 coding sequence is TGTGCCACCCCCAATCTCTCTCAGAACACTGAAGCTTTCTTT. This sequence joins TRBV24-1 and TRBJ1-1; D unclear. This CDR3 region has 14 residues. V was pared by 9 bases and J by 1 base, with 14 bases between. The V gene's germline CDR1 is KGHDR and CDR2 SFDVKD.

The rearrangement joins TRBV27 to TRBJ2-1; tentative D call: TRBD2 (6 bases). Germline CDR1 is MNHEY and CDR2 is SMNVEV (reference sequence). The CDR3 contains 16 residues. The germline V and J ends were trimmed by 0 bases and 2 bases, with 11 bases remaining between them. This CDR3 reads CASSLSFGEAYNEQFF. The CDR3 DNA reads TGTGCCAGCAGTTTATCATTCGGGGAGGCCTACAATGAGCAGTTCTTC.

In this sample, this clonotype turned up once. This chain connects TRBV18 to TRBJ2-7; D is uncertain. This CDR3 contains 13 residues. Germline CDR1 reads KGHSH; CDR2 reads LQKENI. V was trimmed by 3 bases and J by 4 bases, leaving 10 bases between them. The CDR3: CASSPEGPYEQYF. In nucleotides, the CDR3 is TGTGCCAGCTCACCGGAAGGTCCGTACGAGCAGTACTTC.

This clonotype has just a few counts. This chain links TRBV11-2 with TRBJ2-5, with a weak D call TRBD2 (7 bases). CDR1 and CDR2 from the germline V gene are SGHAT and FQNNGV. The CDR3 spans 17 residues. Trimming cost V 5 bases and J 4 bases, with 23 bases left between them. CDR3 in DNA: TGTGCCAGCAGCCCCCGGGGCGGGGGCTACCAAGGAGAGACCCAGTACTTC. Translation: CASSPRGGGYQGETQYF.

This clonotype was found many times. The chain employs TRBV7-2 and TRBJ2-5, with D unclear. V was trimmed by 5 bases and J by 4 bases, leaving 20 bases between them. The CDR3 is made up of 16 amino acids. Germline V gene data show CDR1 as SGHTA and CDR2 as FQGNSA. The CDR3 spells CASSHELTIRLETQYF. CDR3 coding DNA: TGTGCCAGCAGCCACGAACTGACAATCCGCCTAGAGACCCAGTACTTC.

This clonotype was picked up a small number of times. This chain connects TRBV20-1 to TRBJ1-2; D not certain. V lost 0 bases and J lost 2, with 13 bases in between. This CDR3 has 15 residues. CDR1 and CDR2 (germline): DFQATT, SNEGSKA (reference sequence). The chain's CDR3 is CSARDWSAPNYGYTF. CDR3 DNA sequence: TGCAGTGCTAGAGATTGGTCGGCCCCGAACTATGGCTACACCTTC.

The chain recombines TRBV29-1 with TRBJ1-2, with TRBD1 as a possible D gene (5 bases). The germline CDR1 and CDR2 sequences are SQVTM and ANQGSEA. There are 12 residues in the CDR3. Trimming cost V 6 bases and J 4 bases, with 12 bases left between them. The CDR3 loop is CSVPRETYGYTF. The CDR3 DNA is TGCAGCGTCCCCAGGGAGACCTATGGCTACACCTTC. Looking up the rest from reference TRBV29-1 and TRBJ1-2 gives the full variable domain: SAVISQKPSRDICQRGTSLTIQCQVDSQVTMMFWYRQQPGQSLTLIATANQGSEATYESGFVIDKFPISRPNLTFSTLTVSNMSPEDSSIYLCSVPRETYGYTFGSGTRLTVV.

CDR3 amino acids: CASSGRGSENGYTF. In nucleotides, the CDR3 is TGTGCCAGCAGCGGCAGGGGATCAGAGAATGGCTACACCTTC. The genes are TRBV5-5 and TRBJ1-2, with a weak D call TRBD1 (6 bases). The germline gives CDR1 SGHKS, CDR2 YYEKEE (reference sequence). The CDR3 is 14 residues long. The ends were cut back, 4 bases at V and 6 bases at J, with 16 bases in the middle.

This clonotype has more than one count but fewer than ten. CDR3 in DNA: TGTGCCAGCACCCCACTGAGCTCTGGAAACACCATATATTTT. Translated, it gives CASTPLSSGNTIYF. V usage is TRBV7-2 and J usage is TRBJ1-3; D gene ambiguous. V shed 7 bases and J shed 0 bases, with 10 bases lying between them. The CDR3 covers 14 residues. Germline V gene sequence: CDR1 SGHTA, CDR2 FQGNSA.

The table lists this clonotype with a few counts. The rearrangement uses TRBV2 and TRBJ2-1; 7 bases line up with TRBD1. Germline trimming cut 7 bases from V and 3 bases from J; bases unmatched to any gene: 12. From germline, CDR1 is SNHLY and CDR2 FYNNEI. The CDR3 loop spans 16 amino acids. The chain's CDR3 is CASIWQGVDIYNEQFF. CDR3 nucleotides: TGTGCCAGCATTTGGCAGGGGGTAGATATCTACAATGAGCAGTTCTTC.

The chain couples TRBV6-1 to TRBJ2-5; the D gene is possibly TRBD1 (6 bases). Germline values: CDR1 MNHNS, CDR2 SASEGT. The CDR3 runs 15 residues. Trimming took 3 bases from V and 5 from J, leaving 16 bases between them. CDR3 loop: CASSDRGSGVETQYF. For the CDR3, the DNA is TGTGCCAGCAGTGACCGGGGTTCAGGGGTCGAGACCCAGTACTTC.

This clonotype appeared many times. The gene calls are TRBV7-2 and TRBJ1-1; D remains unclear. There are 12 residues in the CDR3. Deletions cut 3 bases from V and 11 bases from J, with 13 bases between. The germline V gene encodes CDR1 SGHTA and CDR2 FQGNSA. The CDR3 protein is CASSFSLEEAFF. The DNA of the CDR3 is TGTGCCAGCAGCTTCTCGCTAGAGGAGGCTTTCTTT.

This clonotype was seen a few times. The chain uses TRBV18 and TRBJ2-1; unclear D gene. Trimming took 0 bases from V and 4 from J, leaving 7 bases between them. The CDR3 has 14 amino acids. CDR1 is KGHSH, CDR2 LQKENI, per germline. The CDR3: CASSPPRLYNEQFF. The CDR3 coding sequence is TGTGCCAGCTCACCACCCAGACTGTACAATGAGCAGTTCTTC.

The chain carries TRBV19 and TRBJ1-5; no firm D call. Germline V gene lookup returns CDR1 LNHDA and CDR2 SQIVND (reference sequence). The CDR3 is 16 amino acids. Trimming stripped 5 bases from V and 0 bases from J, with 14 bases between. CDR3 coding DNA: TGTGCCAGTAGTTCCTCAGACGGCGATAGCAATCAGCCCCAGCATTTT. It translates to CASSSSDGDSNQPQHF.

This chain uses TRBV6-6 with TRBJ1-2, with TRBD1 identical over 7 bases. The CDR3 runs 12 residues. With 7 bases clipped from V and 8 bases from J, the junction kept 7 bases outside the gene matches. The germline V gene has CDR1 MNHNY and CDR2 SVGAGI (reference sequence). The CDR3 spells CASTSGTDGYTF. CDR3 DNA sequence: TGTGCCAGCACCAGCGGGACAGACGGCTACACCTTC.

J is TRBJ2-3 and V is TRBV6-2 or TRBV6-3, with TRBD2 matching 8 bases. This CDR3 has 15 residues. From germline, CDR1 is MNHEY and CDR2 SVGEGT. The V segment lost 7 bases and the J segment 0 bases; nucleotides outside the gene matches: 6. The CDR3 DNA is TGTGCCAGCATGGAGCGGGGGCGCAGCACAGATACGCAGTATTTT. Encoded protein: CASMERGRSTDTQYF.

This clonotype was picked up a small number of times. CDR3 region: CASSEPRQGAWPIDTEAFF. In DNA form, the CDR3 reads TGTGCCAGCAGTGAACCCCGACAGGGGGCATGGCCCATTGACACTGAAGCTTTCTTT. The chain uses TRBV6-1 and TRBJ1-1; 10 nucleotides match TRBD1. Germline V CDR1 and CDR2: MNHNS, SASEGT. CDR3 size: 19 residues. V was pared by 2 bases and J by 3 bases, with 15 bases of the junction left unmatched.